This entry lists 26 T cell receptor beta chains sequenced from one sample in a study of tumor-infiltrating lymphocytes in primary liver carcinoma. Unsorted whole blood yielded blood RNA, and germline DNA was extracted as well. A primer matching the constant region was used to make TCR beta cDNA from around 550 ng of total RNA. Employing slightly modified ARM-PCR, three nested multiplex PCR rounds were run, and these gave rise to the TCR beta libraries. Two initial PCR rounds of approximately 10 cycles each paired TRBV1-TRBV30 forward primers with a C-beta reverse primer. MiXCR, applied by TCRdb to the multiplex PCR reads, yields one record per CDR3 protein. Of approximately 300,000 distinct CDR3 sequences listed, over 55% were seen once; the top ten hold roughly 8.9%. Sequencing input: peripheral blood. Every receptor here comes from a man in his forties with primary liver carcinoma and hepatitis B virus infection.

Only one count was recorded for this clonotype. At one of its ends the junction is not consistent with the germline gene, which may arise from a read error. V is TRBV11-1 and J is TRBJ1-6; 10 positions agree with TRBD1. From germline, CDR1 is SGHAT and CDR2 FQDESV (reference sequence). This CDR3 has 15 residues. DNA of the CDR3: TGTGCCTGCAGCATCGACAGGGGGCATAATTCACCCCTCCACTTC. Translated, it gives CACSIDRGHNSPLHF.

With respect to this clonotype: A much larger clonotype is one base distant, so this may be a read error. The CDR3 does not end in the conserved phenylalanine or tryptophan, so this is likely a read error. In DNA form, the CDR3 reads TGTGCCAGCACCTTCAGGACTAGCGGGAAGCCCTGGCCGCAGTTCTCC. Translating gives CASTFRTSGKPWPQFS. The chain joins TRBV6-5 to TRBJ2-1, with TRBD2 matching over 12 bases. V shed 7 bases and J 12 bases; nucleotides not matched to a gene: 16. The CDR3 extends over 16 amino acids. The germline gives CDR1 MNHEY, CDR2 SVGAGI.

Regarding this clonotype: A much larger clone differs by one base, so this may be a read error. The rearrangement links TRBV6-1 to TRBJ2-5, with TRBD2 identical over 10 bases. The V segment lost 6 bases and the J segment 0 bases; nucleotides outside the gene matches: 1. This CDR3 region has 14 residues. The germline CDR1 and CDR2 sequences are MNHNS and SASEGT. The chain's CDR3 is CASRTSGHQETQYF. As DNA, the CDR3 is TGTGCCAGCAGGACTAGCGGGCACCAAGAGACCCAGTACTTC.

The chain uses TRBV7-2 and TRBJ2-7; tentatively, D is TRBD2 (5 bases). CDR1 and CDR2 (germline): SGHTA, FQGNSA. V lost 5 bases and J 5 bases, leaving 13 bases between the germline ends. This CDR3 comprises 13 residues. The CDR3, as DNA: TGTGCCAGCAGCGGAGGACGGGGTAACGAGCAGTACTTC. This translates into CASSGGRGNEQYF.

The table lists this clonotype with a few counts. The V call is TRBV5-1, the J call TRBJ2-5; 9 bases are a match to TRBD1. The CDR3 spans 15 residues. V shed 3 bases and J 5 bases; nucleotides not matched to a gene: 8. Germline V gene sequence: CDR1 SGHRS, CDR2 YFSETQ. CDR3 loop: CASSYARDRVETQYF. In nucleotides, the CDR3 is TGCGCCAGCAGCTACGCCCGGGACAGGGTTGAGACCCAGTACTTC. Full variable domain (rest looked up from reference TRBV5-1 and TRBJ2-5): KAGVTQTPRYLIKTRGQQVTLSCSPISGHRSVSWYQQTPGQGLQFLFEYFSETQRNKGNFPGRFSGRQFSNSRSEMNVSTLELGDSALYLCASSYARDRVETQYFGPGTRLLVL.

A note on this clonotype: Germline and junction disagree at one end, which may indicate a read error. The V gene is TRBV24-1, the J gene TRBJ2-5; D is undetermined. From germline, CDR1 is KGHDR and CDR2 SFDVKD. The length of the CDR3 is 16 residues. The CDR3 loop reads CATSDLEFAGEEPQYF. CDR3 coding DNA: TGTGCCACCAGTGATTTGGAGTTCGCAGGCGAAGAGCCCCAGTACTTC.

This clonotype was observed many times. V usage is TRBV4-3 and J usage is TRBJ1-2, with TRBD1 as a possible D gene (5 bases). The V end lost 1 base, the J end lost 6 bases, and 15 bases lay between the germline ends. Germline CDR1 and CDR2: LGHNA and YSLEER. The CDR3 sequence is 15 residues long. CDR3 DNA sequence: TGCGCCAGCAGCCAAGTGGAGGAGGGGAGGAATGGCTACACCTTC. Amino acid sequence: CASSQVEEGRNGYTF.

The chain recombines TRBV2 with TRBJ2-7, with D perhaps given as TRBD1 or TRBD2 (5 bases each). The ends were cut back, 11 bases at V and 0 bases at J, with 17 bases in the middle. CDR3 length: 14 residues. The germline V gene encodes CDR1 SNHLY and CDR2 FYNNEI. CDR3 sequence reads: CAGAYGTYSYEQYF. The CDR3 nucleotides are TGTGCCGGGGCTTATGGGACCTACTCCTACGAGCAGTACTTC.

This clonotype was seen repeatedly, ten times or more. CDR3 amino acids: CASSVQQAGELFF. The DNA for the CDR3 is TGTGCCAGCAGCGTACAGCAGGCCGGGGAGCTGTTTTTT. The V and J genes are TRBV5-4 and TRBJ2-2; D unresolved. The CDR3 totals 13 residues. CDR1 and CDR2 from the germline V gene are SGHNT and YYREEE (reference sequence). V dropped 4 bases and J dropped 6 bases, with 10 bases sitting between them.

In this sample, this clonotype turned up a few times. A much larger clone lies a single base off, so this may be a read error. The rearrangement uses TRBV29-1 and TRBJ1-5; TRBD1 matches at 9 bases. The germline gives CDR1 SQVTM, CDR2 ANQGSEA. There are 13 residues in the CDR3. The CDR3 reads CRVGQGFGQPQHF. CDR3 bases: TGCAGGGTCGGACAGGGGTTCGGTCAGCCCCAGCATTTT.

There are a few counts of this clonotype. The chain links TRBV5-8 to TRBJ2-2, with D possibly TRBD1 on 5 matching bases. The CDR3 extends over 15 amino acids. CDR1 and CDR2 (germline): SGHTS, YDEGEE. V gave up 6 bases and J gave up 5 bases, with 17 bases separating them. This CDR3 reads CASIKGEGWTGELFF. CDR3 DNA sequence: TGTGCCAGCATCAAAGGGGAAGGATGGACCGGGGAGCTGTTTTTT.

For this clonotype: At one boundary the junction diverges from the germline segment, which might be a read error. This chain joins TRBV7-8 and TRBJ2-7, with 8 nucleotides matching TRBD2. Germline assignment: CDR1 SGHVS and CDR2 FQNEAQ. The CDR3 is made up of 18 amino acids. CDR3: CASSSSPGLVGFSYGQYF. For the CDR3, the DNA is TGTGCCAGCAGCTCCTCACCGGGACTAGTGGGCTTCTCCTACGGGCAGTACTTC.

This clonotype was recorded once. V is TRBV30 and J is TRBJ2-7; 10 positions agree with TRBD2. Losses at the gene ends were 4 bases for V and 6 bases for J; bases not matched to a gene: 9. CDR3 length: 14 amino acids. The germline CDR1 and CDR2 sequences are GTSNPN and SVGIG (reference sequence). DNA of the CDR3: TGTGCCTGGAAACTAGCGGGAAGCTGCGGCGAGCAGTACTTC. Amino acid sequence: CAWKLAGSCGEQYF.

The V gene is TRBV7-2, the J gene TRBJ2-1, with 10 bases identical to TRBD1. The CDR3 runs to 16 residues. V lost 5 bases, J lost 6 bases, and 10 bases stayed unmatched. The germline gives CDR1 SGHTA, CDR2 FQGNSA. The CDR3 reads CASSRTGTGDFNEQFF. The CDR3 DNA reads TGTGCCAGCAGCAGGACCGGGACAGGGGACTTCAATGAGCAGTTCTTC.

This clonotype was picked up many times. The gene calls are TRBV7-8 and TRBJ2-1; 7 bases match TRBD1. The germline CDR1 and CDR2 sequences are SGHVS and FQNEAQ. The V segment lost 4 bases and the J segment 8 bases; nucleotides outside the gene matches: 2. The length of the CDR3 is 12 residues. Here the CDR3 DNA reads TGTGCCAGCAGCTCGGGACAGCATGAGCAGTTCTTC. This codes for CASSSGQHEQFF.

This clonotype was recorded many times. A read error may account for a junction end that differs from germline. The chain carries TRBV5-4 and TRBJ2-7, with 14 bases lining up with TRBD2. From germline, CDR1 is SGHNT and CDR2 YYREEE (reference sequence). The CDR3 contains 15 residues. CDR3 bases: TGCGCCAGCAGCTCCGGGACTAGCGGGAGCTACGAGCAGTACTTC. Protein product: CASSSGTSGSYEQYF. The whole variable domain, filled in from reference TRBV5-4 and TRBJ2-7, reads ETGVTQSPTHLIKTRGQQVTLRCSSQSGHNTVSWYQQALGQGPQFIFQYYREEENGRGNFPPRFSGLQFPNYSSELNVNALELDDSALYLCASSSGTSGSYEQYFGPGTRLTVT.

In DNA, the CDR3 is TGTGCCAGCAGCCCCAGCAGGGAGCGTCGAGAGACCCAGTACTTC. Encoded protein: CASSPSRERRETQYF. The chain employs TRBV28 and TRBJ2-5; D is possibly TRBD1 or TRBD2 (5 bases each). Germline V gene data show CDR1 as MDHEN and CDR2 as SYDVKM. V lost 6 bases and J 4 bases, leaving 18 bases between the germline ends. The CDR3 extends over 15 amino acids.

For this clonotype: One end of the junction does not line up with germline, which may come from a read error. V gene TRBV11-2 combines with J gene TRBJ2-1; 7 bases map to TRBD2. The CDR3 consists of 17 residues. The germline gives CDR1 SGHAT, CDR2 FQNNGV. The CDR3 protein is CPSSSGGGNLPYNEQFF. CDR3 in DNA: TGTCCCAGCAGCTCGGGGGGAGGGAACCTACCCTACAATGAGCAGTTCTTC. Variable domain in full (rest from reference TRBV11-2 and TRBJ2-1): EAGVAQSPRYKIIEKRQSVAFWCNPISGHATLYWYQQILGQGPKLLIQFQNNGVVDDSQLPKDRFSAERLKGVDSTLKIQPAKLEDSAVYLCPSSSGGGNLPYNEQFFGPGTRLTVL.

Worth noting for this clonotype: Given the absence of the conserved phenylalanine or tryptophan at the CDR3 end, a read error is likely. This sequence joins TRBV11-2 and TRBJ2-3; D might be TRBD1 (5 bases). The germline gives CDR1 SGHAT, CDR2 FQNNGV. The CDR3 loop spans 13 amino acids. Here the CDR3 reads CASSFSGPDRQYL. DNA of the CDR3: TGTGCCAGCAGCTTCTCAGGGCCAGATAGGCAGTATTTA.

This clonotype was seen many times. The chain has TRBV11-2 and TRBJ1-1; D unclear. The V gene's germline CDR1 is SGHAT and CDR2 FQNNGV. V lost 0 bases and J 2 bases, leaving 1 base between the germline ends. The CDR3 length is 12 residues. For the CDR3, the DNA is TGTGCCAGCAGCTTAGACAACACTGAAGCTTTCTTT. Protein sequence: CASSLDNTEAFF.

In the case of this clonotype: A clone one base away is much larger, so this may be a read error. The chain couples TRBV4-3 to TRBJ1-5, with a possible D match to TRBD1 (5 bases). Germline loops: CDR1 LGHNA, CDR2 YSLEER. The CDR3 runs to 20 residues. The CDR3 DNA sequence: TGCGCCAGCAGCCAAGGGTATTGGACCGCGACCTTGCGGGGCAATCATCCCCAGCATTTT. Its translation is CASSQGYWTATLRGNHPQHF.

This clonotype occurred many times. This chain links TRBV4-3 with TRBJ2-5; weak D call: TRBD2 (6 bases). V was trimmed by 4 bases and J by 5 bases, leaving 14 bases between them. The CDR3 consists of 14 residues. In germline, CDR1 is LGHNA, CDR2 YSLEER. DNA of the CDR3: TGCGCCAGCAGCCCTGGCCGTCGGGGGGAGACCCAGTACTTC. Translation: CASSPGRRGETQYF.

Comments on this clonotype: A junction end diverges from the germline sequence, so it may reflect a read error. This chain joins TRBV6-2 or TRBV6-3 and TRBJ2-7, with TRBD1 matching 12 bases. CDR1 and CDR2 from the germline V gene are MNHEY and SVGEGT. This CDR3 contains 18 residues. CDR3 amino acids: CASGYPMGQGATAYEHYF. DNA for the CDR3: TGTGCTAGCGGGTATCCCATGGGACAGGGGGCAACGGCCTACGAGCATTACTTC.

About this clonotype: A much bigger clone sits one base away, suggesting this may be a read error. The chain joins TRBV12-3 or TRBV12-4 to TRBJ1-1; possibly TRBD1 for D (6 bases). The CDR3 consists of 15 residues. The CDR3 reads CASTLEPGQNTEAFF. The CDR3 DNA reads as TGTGCCAGCACTTTAGAACCGGGACAGAACACTGAAGCTTTCTTT.

V usage is TRBV28 and J usage is TRBJ2-2, with 8 bases matching TRBD1. CDR1 is MDHEN, CDR2 SYDVKM, per germline. Losses at the gene ends were 5 bases for V and 6 bases for J; bases not matched to a gene: 20. The CDR3 has 19 residues. CDR3 amino acids: CASSTSGGAASTGAGELFF. The CDR3 nucleotides read TGTGCCAGCAGTACCTCAGGGGGCGCGGCAAGTACGGGGGCCGGGGAGCTGTTTTTT.

Remarks on this clonotype: The germline gene is not matched at one end of the junction; a read error may be the cause. The genes are TRBV29-1 and TRBJ1-1; 8 bases match TRBD1. This CDR3 contains 15 residues. Germline V gives CDR1 SQVTM, CDR2 ANQGSEA. CDR3 bases: TGCAGCGTTGCAGGGGGCTGGGGGATGAAGACTGTAGCTTTCTTC. Its translation is CSVAGGWGMKTVAFF.